This TCR beta chain was recorded in a study of memory CD4+ T cells and cytomegalovirus serostatus. Single viable CD3+CD4+CD8-CD45RO+ cells were sorted as the memory CD4+ T cells. This clone was detected a few times. The data were produced by immunoSEQ multiplex PCR, yet TCRdb's version contains in-frame clones alone and is incomplete. The sample lists approximately 70,000 clones, roughly three quarters occurring once. Looked up from germline, CDR1 is LNHDA and CDR2 is SQIVND (reference sequence). V lost 5 bases and J lost 1, with 13 bases in between. This CDR3 comprises 15 residues. The V and J genes are TRBV19 and TRBJ2-3; D possibly corresponds to TRBD1 (6 bases). The TCR was taken from an adult in good health and CMV-seropositive. Material for sequencing was memory CD4+ T cells from blood. CDR3 region: CASSARDMGTDTQYF. The CDR3 DNA is TGTGCCAGTAGTGCCCGGGACATGGGCACAGATACGCAGTATTTT.